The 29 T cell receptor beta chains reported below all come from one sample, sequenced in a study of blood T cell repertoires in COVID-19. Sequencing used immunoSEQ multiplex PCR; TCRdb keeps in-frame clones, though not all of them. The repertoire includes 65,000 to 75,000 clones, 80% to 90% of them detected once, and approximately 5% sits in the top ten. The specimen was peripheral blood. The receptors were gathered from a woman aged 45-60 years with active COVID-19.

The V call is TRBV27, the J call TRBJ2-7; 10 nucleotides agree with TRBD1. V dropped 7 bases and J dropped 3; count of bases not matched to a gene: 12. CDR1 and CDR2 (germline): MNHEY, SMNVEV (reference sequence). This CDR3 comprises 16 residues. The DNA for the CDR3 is TGTGCCAGCACAAATAACCCGGGACAGGGGAACTACGAGCAGTACTTC. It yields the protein CASTNNPGQGNYEQYF.

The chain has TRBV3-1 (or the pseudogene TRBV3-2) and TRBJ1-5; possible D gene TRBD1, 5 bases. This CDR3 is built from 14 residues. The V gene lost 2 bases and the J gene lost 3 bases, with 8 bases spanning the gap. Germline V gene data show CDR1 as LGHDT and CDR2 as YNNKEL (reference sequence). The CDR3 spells CASSQIGVNQPQHF. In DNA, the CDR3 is TGTGCCAGCAGCCAAATAGGGGTCAATCAGCCCCAGCATTTT.

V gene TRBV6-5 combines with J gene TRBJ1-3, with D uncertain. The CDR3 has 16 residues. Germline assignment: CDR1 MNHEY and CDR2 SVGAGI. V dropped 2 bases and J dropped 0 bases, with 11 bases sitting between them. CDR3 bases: TGTGCCAGCAGTTACGCTGGGAGTAGCTCTGGAAACACCATATATTTT. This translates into CASSYAGSSSGNTIYF.

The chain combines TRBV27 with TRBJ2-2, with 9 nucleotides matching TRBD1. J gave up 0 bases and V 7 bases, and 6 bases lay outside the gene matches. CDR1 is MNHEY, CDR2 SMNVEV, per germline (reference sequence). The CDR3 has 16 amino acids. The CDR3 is CASTDWTGANTGELFF. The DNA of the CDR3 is TGTGCCAGCACCGACTGGACAGGGGCGAACACCGGGGAGCTGTTTTTT.

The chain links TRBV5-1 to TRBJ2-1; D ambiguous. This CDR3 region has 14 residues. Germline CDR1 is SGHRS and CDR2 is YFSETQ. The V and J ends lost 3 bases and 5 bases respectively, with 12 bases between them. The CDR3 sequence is CASSSTDIHNEQFF. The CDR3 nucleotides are TGCGCCAGCAGCTCCACAGACATTCACAATGAGCAGTTCTTC. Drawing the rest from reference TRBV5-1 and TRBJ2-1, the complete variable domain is KAGVTQTPRYLIKTRGQQVTLSCSPISGHRSVSWYQQTPGQGLQFLFEYFSETQRNKGNFPGRFSGRQFSNSRSEMNVSTLELGDSALYLCASSSTDIHNEQFFGPGTRLTVL.

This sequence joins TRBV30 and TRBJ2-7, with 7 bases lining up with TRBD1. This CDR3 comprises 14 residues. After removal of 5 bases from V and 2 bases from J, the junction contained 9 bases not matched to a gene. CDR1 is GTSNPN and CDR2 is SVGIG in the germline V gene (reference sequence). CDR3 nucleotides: TGTGCCTGGTCCTCTTACACAGGGGCCTACGAGCAGTACTTC. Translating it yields CAWSSYTGAYEQYF.

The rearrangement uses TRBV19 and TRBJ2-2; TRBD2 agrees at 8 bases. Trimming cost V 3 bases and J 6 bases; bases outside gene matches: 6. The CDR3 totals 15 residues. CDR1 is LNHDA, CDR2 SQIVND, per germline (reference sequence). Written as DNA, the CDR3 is TGTGCCAGTAGTATGCGGGGGGAGGTACCCGGGGAGCTGTTTTTT. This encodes CASSMRGEVPGELFF.

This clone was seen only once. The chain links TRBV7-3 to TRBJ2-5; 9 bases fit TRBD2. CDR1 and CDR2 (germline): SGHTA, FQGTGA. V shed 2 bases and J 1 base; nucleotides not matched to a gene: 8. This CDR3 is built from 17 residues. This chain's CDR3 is CASSLRGLAGPQETQYF. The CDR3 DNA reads TGTGCCAGCAGCTTACGGGGGCTAGCGGGGCCCCAAGAGACCCAGTACTTC.

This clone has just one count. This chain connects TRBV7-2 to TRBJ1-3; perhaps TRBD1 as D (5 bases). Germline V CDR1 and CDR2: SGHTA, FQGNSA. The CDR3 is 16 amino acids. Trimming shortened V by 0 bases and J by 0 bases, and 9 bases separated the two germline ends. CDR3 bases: TGTGCCAGCAGCTTAGCGGCAGGGAACTCTGGAAACACCATATATTTT. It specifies CASSLAAGNSGNTIYF.

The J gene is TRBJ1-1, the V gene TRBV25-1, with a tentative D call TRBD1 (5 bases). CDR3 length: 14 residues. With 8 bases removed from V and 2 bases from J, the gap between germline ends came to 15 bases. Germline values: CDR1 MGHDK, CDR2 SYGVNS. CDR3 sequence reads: CASCLSTENTEAFF. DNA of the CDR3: TGTGCCAGCTGCTTGTCGACAGAAAACACTGAAGCTTTCTTT.

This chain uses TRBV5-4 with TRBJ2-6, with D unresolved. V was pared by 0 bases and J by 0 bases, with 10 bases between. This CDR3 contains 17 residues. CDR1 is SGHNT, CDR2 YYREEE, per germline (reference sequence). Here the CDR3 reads CASSLVASFSGANVLTF. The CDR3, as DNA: TGTGCCAGCAGCTTGGTTGCGTCCTTCTCTGGGGCCAACGTCCTGACTTTC. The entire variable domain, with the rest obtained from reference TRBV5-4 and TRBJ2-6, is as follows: ETGVTQSPTHLIKTRGQQVTLRCSSQSGHNTVSWYQQALGQGPQFIFQYYREEENGRGNFPPRFSGLQFPNYSSELNVNALELDDSALYLCASSLVASFSGANVLTFGAGSRLTVL.

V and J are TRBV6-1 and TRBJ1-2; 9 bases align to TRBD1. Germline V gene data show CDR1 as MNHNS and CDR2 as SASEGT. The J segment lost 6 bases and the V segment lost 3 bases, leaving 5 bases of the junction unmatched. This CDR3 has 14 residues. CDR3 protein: CASSDNTGGNGYTF. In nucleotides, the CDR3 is TGTGCCAGCAGTGACAACACAGGGGGCAATGGCTACACCTTC.

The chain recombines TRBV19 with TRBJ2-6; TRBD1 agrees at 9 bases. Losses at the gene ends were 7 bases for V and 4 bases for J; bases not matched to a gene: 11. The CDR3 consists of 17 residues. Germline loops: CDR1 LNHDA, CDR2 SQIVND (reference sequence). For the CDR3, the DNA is TGTGCCAGTATCGACCCGGGACAGGGTACCGGGGCCAACGTCCTGACTTTC. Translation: CASIDPGQGTGANVLTF.

The CDR3 DNA follows: TGTGCCAGCACCCTGGACAGGGGAGGCAATCAGCCCCAGCATTTT. Translated, it gives CASTLDRGGNQPQHF. The chain couples TRBV6-5 to TRBJ1-5; TRBD1 matches 9 bases. CDR1 is MNHEY, CDR2 SVGAGI, per germline. The CDR3 runs 15 residues. Trimming took 7 bases from V and 2 from J; bases not matched to a gene: 6.

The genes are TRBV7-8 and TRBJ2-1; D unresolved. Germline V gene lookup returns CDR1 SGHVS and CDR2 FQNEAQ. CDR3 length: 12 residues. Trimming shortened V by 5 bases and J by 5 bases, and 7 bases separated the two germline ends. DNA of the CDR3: TGTGCCAGCAGCATTTCGGACAATGAGCAGTTCTTC. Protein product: CASSISDNEQFF.

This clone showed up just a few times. CDR3 sequence reads: CASRRIPGLAGLSHEQYF. The CDR3 coding sequence is TGTGCCAGCAGACGAATTCCGGGACTAGCGGGCCTGAGCCACGAGCAGTACTTC. The V gene is TRBV2, the J gene TRBJ2-7, with 12 positions matching TRBD2. Germline V gives CDR1 SNHLY, CDR2 FYNNEI. The V and J ends lost 6 bases and 5 bases, in that order; junction bases with no gene match: 17. The CDR3 is made up of 18 amino acids.

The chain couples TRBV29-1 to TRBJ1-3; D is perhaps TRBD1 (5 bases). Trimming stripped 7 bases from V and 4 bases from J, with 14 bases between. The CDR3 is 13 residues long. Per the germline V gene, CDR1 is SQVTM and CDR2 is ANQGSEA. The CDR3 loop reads CSGREAGGNTIYF. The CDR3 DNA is TGCAGCGGCAGGGAAGCTGGGGGAAACACCATATATTTT.

CDR3 sequence: CASSPRGSNYGYTF. As DNA, the CDR3 is TGTGCCAGCAGCCCCAGAGGGAGTAACTATGGCTACACCTTC. V usage is TRBV7-6 and J usage is TRBJ1-2; D is undetermined. This CDR3 spans 14 amino acids. The V gene's germline CDR1 is SGHVS and CDR2 FNYEAQ. The germline V and J ends were trimmed by 5 bases and 1 base, with 11 bases remaining between them.

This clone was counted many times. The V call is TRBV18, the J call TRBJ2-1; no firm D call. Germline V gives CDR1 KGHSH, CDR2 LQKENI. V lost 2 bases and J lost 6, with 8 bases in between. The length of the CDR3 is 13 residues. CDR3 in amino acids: CASSPSVVNEQFF. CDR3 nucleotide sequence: TGTGCCAGCTCACCATCGGTCGTCAATGAGCAGTTCTTC.

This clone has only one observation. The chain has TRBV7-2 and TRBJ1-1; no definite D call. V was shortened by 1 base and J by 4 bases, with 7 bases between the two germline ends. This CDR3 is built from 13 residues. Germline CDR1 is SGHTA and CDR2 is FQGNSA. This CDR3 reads CASSLGAGTEAFF. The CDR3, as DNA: TGTGCCAGCAGCTTAGGGGCAGGCACTGAAGCTTTCTTT.

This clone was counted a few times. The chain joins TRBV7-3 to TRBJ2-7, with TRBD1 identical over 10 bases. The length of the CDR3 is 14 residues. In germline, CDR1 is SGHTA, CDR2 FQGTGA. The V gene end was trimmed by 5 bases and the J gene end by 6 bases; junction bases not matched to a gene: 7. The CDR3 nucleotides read TGTGCCAGCAGCCCAGGGACAGGGGCGGTCGAGCAGTACTTC. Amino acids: CASSPGTGAVEQYF.

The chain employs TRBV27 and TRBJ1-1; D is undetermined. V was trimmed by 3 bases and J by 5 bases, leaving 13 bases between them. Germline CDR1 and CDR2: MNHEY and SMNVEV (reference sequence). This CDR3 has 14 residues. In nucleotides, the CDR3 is TGTGCCAGCAGTTTGTTTGGCGGAAGGACTGAAGCTTTCTTT. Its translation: CASSLFGGRTEAFF.

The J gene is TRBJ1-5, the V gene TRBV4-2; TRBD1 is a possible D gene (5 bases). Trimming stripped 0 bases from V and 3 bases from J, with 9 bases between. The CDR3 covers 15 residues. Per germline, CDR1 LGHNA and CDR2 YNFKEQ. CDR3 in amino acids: CASSQDRGTNQPQHF. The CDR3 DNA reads TGTGCCAGCAGCCAAGACCGGGGGACCAATCAGCCCCAGCATTTT.

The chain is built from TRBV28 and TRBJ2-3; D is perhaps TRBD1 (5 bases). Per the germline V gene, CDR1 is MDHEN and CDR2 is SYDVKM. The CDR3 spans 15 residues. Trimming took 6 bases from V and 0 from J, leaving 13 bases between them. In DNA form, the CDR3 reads TGTGCCAGCAGCCGACAGTACCCTAGCACAGATACGCAGTATTTT. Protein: CASSRQYPSTDTQYF.

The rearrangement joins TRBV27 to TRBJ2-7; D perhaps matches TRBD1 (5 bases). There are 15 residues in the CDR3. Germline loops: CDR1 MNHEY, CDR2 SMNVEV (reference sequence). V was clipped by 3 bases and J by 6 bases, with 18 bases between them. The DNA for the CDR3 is TGTGCCAGCAGTTTCTTAAGACAGTCAAGGGTCGAGCAGTACTTC. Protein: CASSFLRQSRVEQYF.

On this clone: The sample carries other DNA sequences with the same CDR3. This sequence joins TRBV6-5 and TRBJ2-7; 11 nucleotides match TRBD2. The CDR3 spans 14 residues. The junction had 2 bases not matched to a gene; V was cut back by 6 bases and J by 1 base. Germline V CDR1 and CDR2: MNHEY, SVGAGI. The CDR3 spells CASSRTSGSYEQYF. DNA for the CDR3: TGTGCCAGCAGCCGGACTAGCGGGTCCTACGAGCAGTACTTC.

The CDR3 sequence: CASRSGAGVNTDTQYF. CDR3 in DNA: TGTGCCAGCAGGAGTGGGGCGGGAGTTAACACAGATACGCAGTATTTT. This chain links TRBV7-2 with TRBJ2-3, with 7 positions matching TRBD2. In germline, CDR1 is SGHTA, CDR2 FQGNSA. The V and J ends lost 6 bases and 2 bases, in that order; junction bases with no gene match: 11. There are 16 residues in the CDR3.

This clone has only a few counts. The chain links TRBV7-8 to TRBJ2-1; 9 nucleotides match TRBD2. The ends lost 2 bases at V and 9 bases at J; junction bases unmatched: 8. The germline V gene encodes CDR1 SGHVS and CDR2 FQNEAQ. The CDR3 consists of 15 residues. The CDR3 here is CASSLWAGGLAEQFF. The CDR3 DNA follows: TGTGCCAGCAGCTTATGGGCGGGAGGGCTGGCTGAGCAGTTCTTC.

The CDR3 DNA reads as TGTGCCAGCAGTTTATATCCAGAAACTAACTATGGCTACACCTTC. Protein: CASSLYPETNYGYTF. The chain is built from TRBV27 and TRBJ1-2; D remains unclear. The length of the CDR3 is 15 residues. Germline values: CDR1 MNHEY, CDR2 SMNVEV (reference sequence). Between the trimmed V and J ends, which lost 1 base and 0 bases, there was a span of 9 bases.